The clone carrying this TCR beta chain has only a few counts. This sample is drawn from a study of beta chain features in type 1 diabetes. The CDR3 totals 16 residues. V dropped 3 bases and J dropped 2 bases, with 11 bases sitting between them. In germline, CDR1 is KGHSH, CDR2 LQKENI. Every bit of the isolated RNA underwent reverse transcription, so sequencing read expressed TCRB transcripts. Only in-frame clones appear in the TCRdb table, and some are missing; sequencing was by immunoSEQ multiplex PCR. The data show about 220,000 clones, roughly 11% seen once. This sequence originates from a man in his late teens or twenties in good health. This rearrangement joins TRBV18 to TRBJ2-6; D uncertain. The sample taken for sequencing was central memory CD4+ T cells from blood. The CDR3 is CASSPFWDPGANVLTF. The CDR3 coding sequence is TGTGCCAGCTCACCTTTCTGGGATCCTGGGGCCAACGTCCTGACTTTC.